A single sample is the source of the 6 T cell receptor beta chains below, sequenced in a study of blood T cell repertoires in COVID-19 (TCRdb year 2020). The library was made by the immunoSEQ multiplex PCR assay. Drawn from immuneACCESS, this table holds only the in-frame rearrangements with V and J called that TCRdb kept. Clones are partly lost; checked studies trace under half to an unresolved V gene and leave the rest unexplained. The sample includes roughly 120,000 clones, with around 82% observed a single time. The ten largest clones add up to roughly an eighth of the sample. The sequenced sample consisted of peripheral blood. Every receptor here comes from a human donor in a cohort sampled during active COVID-19.

As for this clone: Mismatch with germline at one junction end may stem from a read error. The rearrangement uses TRBV7-8 and TRBJ2-1; D is unclear. Germline CDR1 reads SGHVS; CDR2 reads FQNEAQ. The CDR3 totals 12 residues. CDR3 bases: TGTGCCGGCAGCTTAACGGTCAATGAGCAGTTCTTC. Residues: CAGSLTVNEQFF.

This clone has just a few counts. The J gene is TRBJ2-7, the V gene TRBV6-2 or TRBV6-3; weak D call: TRBD2 (6 bases). The CDR3 loop spans 13 amino acids. V dropped 4 bases and J dropped 4 bases, with 11 bases sitting between them. From germline, CDR1 is MNHEY and CDR2 SVGEGT. The CDR3 DNA reads TGTGCCAGCAGTTGGGGGGTCAGATACGAGCAGTACTTC. As protein: CASSWGVRYEQYF.

The genes are TRBV3-1 (or the pseudogene TRBV3-2) and TRBJ1-1, with D possibly matching TRBD1 (5 bases). The CDR3 spans 13 residues. Trimming cost V 1 base and J 3 bases, with 6 bases left between them. Per germline, CDR1 LGHDT and CDR2 YNNKEL (reference sequence). This chain's CDR3 is CASSQVRDTEAFF. Here the CDR3 DNA reads TGTGCCAGCAGCCAAGTCAGGGACACTGAAGCTTTCTTT.

The rearrangement uses TRBV5-1 and TRBJ2-7, with D perhaps TRBD2 (5 bases). V lost 0 bases to trimming and J lost 7 bases, with 17 bases between them. The CDR3 sequence is 15 residues long. Germline V gives CDR1 SGHRS, CDR2 YFSETQ. CDR3 sequence reads: CASSLAWGATGEQYF. Written as DNA, the CDR3 is TGCGCCAGCAGCTTGGCCTGGGGTGCCACGGGGGAGCAGTACTTC.

This chain connects TRBV18 to TRBJ2-1, with D perhaps matching TRBD2 (6 bases). Deletions cut 2 bases from V and 5 bases from J, with 16 bases between. Germline CDR1 reads KGHSH; CDR2 reads LQKENI. There are 16 residues in the CDR3. CDR3 sequence: CASSPSIQGGDNEQFF. The CDR3 nucleotides are TGTGCCAGCTCACCATCGATCCAGGGAGGAGACAATGAGCAGTTCTTC. The variable domain in full, completed from reference TRBV18 and TRBJ2-1, reads NAGVMQNPRHLVRRRGQEARLRCSPMKGHSHVYWYRQLPEEGLKFMVYLQKENIIDESGMPKERFSAEFPKEGPSILRIQQVVRGDSAAYFCASSPSIQGGDNEQFFGPGTRLTVL.

The CDR3 region has the DNA TGTGCCAGCAGCCTCACCGGGACTAGCATGCCAGATACGCAGTATTTT. This translates into CASSLTGTSMPDTQYF. The V and J genes are TRBV7-6 and TRBJ2-3; the match to TRBD2 covers 9 bases. Per germline, CDR1 SGHVS and CDR2 FNYEAQ. Trimming cost V 5 bases and J 4 bases; bases outside gene matches: 10. The length of the CDR3 is 16 residues.